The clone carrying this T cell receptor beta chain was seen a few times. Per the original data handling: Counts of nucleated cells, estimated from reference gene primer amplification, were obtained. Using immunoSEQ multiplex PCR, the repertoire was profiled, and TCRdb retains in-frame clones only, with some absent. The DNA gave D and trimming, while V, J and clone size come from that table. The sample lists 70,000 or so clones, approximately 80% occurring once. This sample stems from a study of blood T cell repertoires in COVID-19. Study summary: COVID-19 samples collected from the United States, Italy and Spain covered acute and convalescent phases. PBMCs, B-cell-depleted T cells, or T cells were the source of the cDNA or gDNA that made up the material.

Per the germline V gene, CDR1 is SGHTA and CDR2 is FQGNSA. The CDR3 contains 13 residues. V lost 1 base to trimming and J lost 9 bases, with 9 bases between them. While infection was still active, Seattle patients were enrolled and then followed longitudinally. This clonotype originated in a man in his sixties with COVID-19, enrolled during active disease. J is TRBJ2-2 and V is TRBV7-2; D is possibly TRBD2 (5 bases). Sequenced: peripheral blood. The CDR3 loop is CASSLELVRELFF. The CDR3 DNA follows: TGTGCCAGCAGCTTAGAACTAGTCCGGGAGCTGTTTTTT.